What follows are 8 T cell receptor beta chains derived from one specimen sequenced in a study of OX40 agonist ivuxolimab in advanced cancers. Produced via immunoSEQ multiplex PCR; TCRdb's table is partial and in-frame only. This sample has some 110,000 clones; less than 95% occur once, and the top ten carry under 0.95%. The sequencing used CD4+ or CD8+ T cells sorted from blood, collected in a trial of the OX40 agonist ivuxolimab. All receptors derive from an adult with an advanced solid tumor such as melanoma, head and neck, liver or kidney cancer.

This sequence joins TRBV4-3 and TRBJ1-2; 10 bases match TRBD1. The CDR3 extends over 14 amino acids. The germline V gene has CDR1 LGHNA and CDR2 YSLEER. With V trimmed by 3 bases and J by 7 bases, 5 bases remained unmatched. CDR3 sequence: CASSQGQGLGGYTF. The DNA of the CDR3 is TGCGCCAGCAGCCAGGGACAGGGGCTCGGTGGCTACACCTTC.

This rearrangement joins TRBV2 to TRBJ1-5; possible D gene TRBD1, 5 bases. V was cut by 8 bases and J by 6 bases, with 11 bases left in between. CDR1 and CDR2 (germline): SNHLY, FYNNEI. CDR3 size: 12 residues. The CDR3 reads CASGPGPQPQHF. CDR3 DNA sequence: TGTGCCAGCGGGCCAGGGCCTCAGCCCCAGCATTTT.

The sample holds one count of this clone. The rearrangement links TRBV28 to TRBJ2-1; 10 positions agree with TRBD1. CDR3 length equals 16 residues. The J segment lost 2 bases and the V segment lost 2 bases, leaving 3 bases of the junction unmatched. The germline CDR1 and CDR2 sequences are MDHEN and SYDVKM. The CDR3 region is CASSLTGTGAYNEQFF. The DNA of the CDR3 is TGTGCCAGCAGTTTAACCGGGACAGGGGCCTACAATGAGCAGTTCTTC.

The rearrangement joins TRBV14 to TRBJ2-1, with 9 bases identical to TRBD1. Germline CDR1 and CDR2: SGHDN and FVKESK. The CDR3 has 16 residues. Trimming cost V 3 bases and J 2 bases; bases outside gene matches: 5. CDR3 nucleotide sequence: TGTGCCAGCAGCCAGCTACAGGGGGCGACCTACAATGAGCAGTTCTTC. It specifies CASSQLQGATYNEQFF.

For this clone: In the same sample, other DNA sequences code for this CDR3. The chain carries TRBV5-1 and TRBJ2-3; D is unresolved. The germline V and J ends were trimmed by 0 bases and 2 bases, with 1 base remaining between them. CDR3 size: 12 residues. CDR1 SGHRS and CDR2 YFSETQ come from the germline V gene. CDR3 coding DNA: TGCGCCAGCAGCTTGGACACAGATACGCAGTATTTT. Encoded protein: CASSLDTDTQYF.

V usage is TRBV28 and J usage is TRBJ2-7; D may be TRBD1 (5 bases). CDR3 size: 13 residues. Germline CDR1 reads MDHEN; CDR2 reads SYDVKM. Between the trimmed V and J ends, which lost 10 bases and 2 bases, there was a span of 15 bases. This chain's CDR3 is CATRQPLTYEQYF. The CDR3 region has the DNA TGTGCCACCCGACAGCCTTTAACCTACGAGCAGTACTTC.

V gene TRBV14 combines with J gene TRBJ2-6, with TRBD1 identical over 9 bases. The CDR3 has 18 amino acids. After removal of 3 bases from V and 4 bases from J, the junction contained 10 bases not matched to a gene. Germline CDR1 and CDR2: SGHDN and FVKESK. CDR3 nucleotides: TGTGCCAGCAGCCACCCCCCGGGACAGGGAACCGGGGCCAACGTCCTGACTTTC. This sequence encodes CASSHPPGQGTGANVLTF.

The rearrangement joins TRBV11-2 to TRBJ2-1; D is unresolved. The CDR3 runs to 17 residues. Trimming pared 3 bases from V and 6 bases from J, leaving 21 bases between. Germline CDR1 is SGHAT and CDR2 is FQNNGV. CDR3 coding DNA: TGTGCCAGCAGCTTCTTTTTACCCGCAAGTTATCTCAATGAGCAGTTCTTC. Its translation is CASSFFLPASYLNEQFF.